The rows below give T cell receptor beta chains drawn from one sample of a study of radiotherapy plus CTLA-4 blockade in lung cancer. Here immunoSEQ multiplex PCR was the method, and the copy in TCRdb shows in-frame clones only, minus some. The table lists roughly 100,000 clones, about 85% of them singletons, with 2.4% in the top ten. The sample consisted of peripheral blood, taken from a patient treated with radiotherapy plus ipilimumab. The receptor source for this set is a human donor with non-small cell lung cancer that progressed on radiotherapy plus ipilimumab. Some clones in this sample may be carry-over from other donors' samples. The CDR3 runs from the conserved cysteine through the conserved F or W. Fields, in order: V gene, J gene, clone size, D gene, CDR3 DNA, CDR3 protein. D genes are given only for firm matches. Clone size is not always given. Where it is, it says once, few, many or a class for expanded clones.

v_gene: TRBV27; j_gene: TRBJ2-7; abundance: NA; d_gene: NA; CDR3nt: TGTGCCAGCAGTTTATCACCGGTATCCTACGAGCAGTACTTC; CDR3aa: CASSLSPVSYEQYF
v_gene: TRBV4-3; j_gene: TRBJ2-3; abundance: few; d_gene: TRBD2; CDR3nt: TGCGCCAGCAGCCAAGTTAGCGGGGTTAGCACAGATACGCAGTATTTT; CDR3aa: CASSQVSGVSTDTQYF
v_gene: TRBV7-7; j_gene: TRBJ1-1; abundance: NA; d_gene: NA; CDR3nt: TGTGCTAGCAGCCCTCCGGACAGATTGAACACTGAAGCTTTCTTT; CDR3aa: CASSPPDRLNTEAFF
v_gene: TRBV15; j_gene: TRBJ1-1; abundance: NA; d_gene: NA; CDR3nt: TGTGCCACCAGCAAGACATACTATACTGAAGCTTTCTTT; CDR3aa: CATSKTYYTEAFF
v_gene: TRBV5-8; j_gene: TRBJ2-7; abundance: NA; d_gene: TRBD1; CDR3nt: TGTGCCAGCAGCTTGACCGGGACCGGGACAGGGGGGTACGAGCAGTACTTC; CDR3aa: CASSLTGTGTGGYEQYF
v_gene: TRBV27; j_gene: TRBJ2-1; abundance: NA; d_gene: NA; CDR3nt: TGTGCCAGCAGTTTATCTACGGGGGAGGTGTTCAATGAGCAGTTCTTC; CDR3aa: CASSLSTGEVFNEQFF
v_gene: TRBV5-1; j_gene: TRBJ1-1; abundance: NA; d_gene: NA; CDR3nt: TGCGCCAGCAGCTTGGATTCAGGGTGGGGAGCTTTCTTT; CDR3aa: CASSLDSGWGAFF
v_gene: TRBV7-9; j_gene: TRBJ2-7; abundance: medium-sized; d_gene: NA; CDR3nt: TGTGCCAGCAGCGTAGGGGGTGCCTACGAGCAGTACTTC; CDR3aa: CASSVGGAYEQYF
v_gene: TRBV29-1; j_gene: TRBJ2-7; abundance: NA; d_gene: NA; CDR3nt: TGCAGCGTTGAAGCCATCCTCGGGGACGAGCAGTACTTC; CDR3aa: CSVEAILGDEQYF
v_gene: TRBV19; j_gene: TRBJ1-5; abundance: NA; d_gene: NA; CDR3nt: TGTGCCAGTAGTATTAGACCTGAGGGATGGCAGTTAAACAACCAGCCCCAGCATTTT; CDR3aa: CASSIRPEGWQLNNQPQHF
v_gene: TRBV15; j_gene: TRBJ1-4; abundance: once; d_gene: TRBD1; CDR3nt: TGTGCCACCAGCAGACTTCAGGGGGCGCGAGAAAAACTGTTTTTT; CDR3aa: CATSRLQGAREKLFF
v_gene: TRBV9; j_gene: TRBJ2-7; abundance: NA; d_gene: NA; CDR3nt: TGTGCCAGCAGCGTTGGCACCGTAACCTACGAGCAGTACTTC; CDR3aa: CASSVGTVTYEQYF
v_gene: TRBV19; j_gene: TRBJ2-2; abundance: once; d_gene: NA; CDR3nt: TGTGCCAGTAGAGACAAATCGAGCACCGGGGAGCTGTTTTTT; CDR3aa: CASRDKSSTGELFF
v_gene: TRBV19; j_gene: TRBJ1-3; abundance: NA; d_gene: NA; CDR3nt: TGTGCCAGTACCGAAGGACGGTTTAGAAACACCATATATTTT; CDR3aa: CASTEGRFRNTIYF
v_gene: TRBV15; j_gene: TRBJ2-3; abundance: NA; d_gene: NA; CDR3nt: TGTGCCACCAGCAGAGATCGGGAGTACGGAGATACGCAGTATTTT; CDR3aa: CATSRDREYGDTQYF
v_gene: TRBV5-1; j_gene: TRBJ2-5; abundance: few; d_gene: TRBD1; CDR3nt: TGCGCCAGCAGCTTTCCGGGACAGGATCATAACTTC; CDR3aa: CASSFPGQDHNF
v_gene: TRBV7-6; j_gene: TRBJ2-5; abundance: NA; d_gene: NA; CDR3nt: TGTGCCAGCTCCTACCGGGGGCGCCAGTACCAAGAGACCCAGTACTTC; CDR3aa: CASSYRGRQYQETQYF
v_gene: TRBV10-3; j_gene: TRBJ1-1; abundance: NA; d_gene: TRBD1; CDR3nt: TGTGCCATCACTAGACAGGGGGTGGGGAACACTGAAGCTTTCTTT; CDR3aa: CAITRQGVGNTEAFF
v_gene: TRBV28; j_gene: TRBJ2-2; abundance: NA; d_gene: NA; CDR3nt: TGTGCCAGCAGGGTGAACACCGGGGAGCTGTTTTTT; CDR3aa: CASRVNTGELFF
v_gene: TRBV7-2; j_gene: TRBJ2-5; abundance: NA; d_gene: NA; CDR3nt: TGTGCCAGCAGCTTTCTTATGAGCCACCAGACCCAGTACTTC; CDR3aa: CASSFLMSHQTQYF
v_gene: TRBV19; j_gene: TRBJ2-4; abundance: NA; d_gene: NA; CDR3nt: TGTGCCAGTAGTATTAAGGGATGGGCAGGTACGGCCAAAAACATTCAGTACTTC; CDR3aa: CASSIKGWAGTAKNIQYF
v_gene: TRBV5-1; j_gene: TRBJ1-6; abundance: NA; d_gene: NA; CDR3nt: TGCGCCAGCAGCTTGGCCGCGCCGATAACACCCCTCCACTTT; CDR3aa: CASSLAAPITPLHF
v_gene: TRBV2; j_gene: TRBJ1-1; abundance: NA; d_gene: NA; CDR3nt: TGTGCCAGCAGTGACGCTCGATACATGAACACTGAAGCTTTCTTT; CDR3aa: CASSDARYMNTEAFF
v_gene: TRBV30; j_gene: TRBJ1-6; abundance: once; d_gene: NA; CDR3nt: TGTGCCTGGAGTGTACGGGGTTCACCCCTCCACTTT; CDR3aa: CAWSVRGSPLHF
v_gene: TRBV11-1; j_gene: TRBJ1-2; abundance: NA; d_gene: TRBD1; CDR3nt: TGTGCCAGCAGCCATTACCGGGACAGGGGCGTACATCGAGACTATGGCTACACCTTC; CDR3aa: CASSHYRDRGVHRDYGYTF
v_gene: TRBV6-6; j_gene: TRBJ2-5; abundance: NA; d_gene: TRBD1; CDR3nt: TGTGCCAGCAGCAGGGGACAGGGGGTACCAGAGACCCAGTACTTC; CDR3aa: CASSRGQGVPETQYF
v_gene: TRBV7-3; j_gene: TRBJ1-6; abundance: few; d_gene: NA; CDR3nt: TGTGCCAGCAGCCCCGGCCATAATTCACCCCTCCACTTT; CDR3aa: CASSPGHNSPLHF
v_gene: TRBV4-3; j_gene: TRBJ1-1; abundance: NA; d_gene: NA; CDR3nt: TGCGCCAGCAGCCAAGAGAGCCCGAACACTGAAGCTTTCTTT; CDR3aa: CASSQESPNTEAFF
v_gene: TRBV4-1; j_gene: TRBJ2-1; abundance: few; d_gene: TRBD1; CDR3nt: TGCGCCAGCAGCCAAACCCATGGGACAGGGACCATCAATGAGCAGTTCTTC; CDR3aa: CASSQTHGTGTINEQFF
v_gene: TRBV7-2; j_gene: TRBJ1-2; abundance: NA; d_gene: NA; CDR3nt: TGTGCCAGCAGCCCACAACAGGGAGACTATGGCTACACCTTC; CDR3aa: CASSPQQGDYGYTF
v_gene: TRBV18; j_gene: TRBJ2-5; abundance: NA; d_gene: NA; CDR3nt: TGTGCCAGCTCCCCTGAGGGGCCGACCCAGTACTTC; CDR3aa: CASSPEGPTQYF
v_gene: TRBV29-1; j_gene: TRBJ1-2; abundance: NA; d_gene: TRBD1; CDR3nt: TGCAGCGTCCCCGGACAGGGTCAAGGATACTATGGCTACACCTTC; CDR3aa: CSVPGQGQGYYGYTF
v_gene: TRBV6-5; j_gene: TRBJ1-2; abundance: NA; d_gene: NA; CDR3nt: TGTGCCAGCAGGAAGTCAAGGTCGGGTGGCTACACCTTC; CDR3aa: CASRKSRSGGYTF
v_gene: TRBV6-1; j_gene: TRBJ2-5; abundance: NA; d_gene: NA; CDR3nt: TGTGCCAGCAGTGTTTTCGGGGAGACCCAGTACTTC; CDR3aa: CASSVFGETQYF
v_gene: TRBV2; j_gene: TRBJ2-7; abundance: NA; d_gene: NA; CDR3nt: TGTGCCAGCAGACGGACAGGTAGCGGTTACGAGCAGTACTTC; CDR3aa: CASRRTGSGYEQYF
v_gene: TRBV7-2; j_gene: TRBJ2-2; abundance: NA; d_gene: NA; CDR3nt: TGTGCCAGCAGCTTAATAAACACCGGGGAGCTGTTTTTT; CDR3aa: CASSLINTGELFF
v_gene: TRBV6-4; j_gene: TRBJ2-3; abundance: few; d_gene: TRBD1; CDR3nt: TGTGCCAGCAGTGGTACAGGGGGTACAGATACGCAGTATTTT; CDR3aa: CASSGTGGTDTQYF
v_gene: TRBV5-1; j_gene: TRBJ2-5; abundance: NA; d_gene: NA; CDR3nt: TGCGCCAGCAGCTTTTCCCCAGCGGGCCAAGAGACCCAGTACTTC; CDR3aa: CASSFSPAGQETQYF
v_gene: TRBV5-1; j_gene: TRBJ1-1; abundance: NA; d_gene: NA; CDR3nt: TGCGCCAGCAGCTTGGACATTAGGAAGACTGAAGCTTTCTTT; CDR3aa: CASSLDIRKTEAFF
v_gene: TRBV28; j_gene: TRBJ2-7; abundance: NA; d_gene: NA; CDR3nt: TGTGCCAGCAGTCGGCTCTACGAGCAGTACTTC; CDR3aa: CASSRLYEQYF
v_gene: TRBV18; j_gene: TRBJ1-5; abundance: NA; d_gene: NA; CDR3nt: TGTGCCAGCTCACCTAACAGGGATCAGCCCCAGCATTTT; CDR3aa: CASSPNRDQPQHF
v_gene: TRBV14; j_gene: TRBJ2-5; abundance: NA; d_gene: TRBD1; CDR3nt: TGTGCCAGCAGCCAAGGGACCGGGACAGGGGTCGAGACCCAGTACTTC; CDR3aa: CASSQGTGTGVETQYF
v_gene: TRBV9; j_gene: TRBJ2-3; abundance: NA; d_gene: TRBD1; CDR3nt: TGTGCCAGCAGCTCCCGTGGCGGCAGGGGGCGCGAGGATACGCAGTATTTT; CDR3aa: CASSSRGGRGREDTQYF
v_gene: TRBV28; j_gene: TRBJ1-2; abundance: NA; d_gene: NA; CDR3nt: TGTGCCAGCAGTTCTCACCTCTATGGCTACACCTTC; CDR3aa: CASSSHLYGYTF
v_gene: TRBV5-1; j_gene: TRBJ1-2; abundance: few; d_gene: NA; CDR3nt: TGCGCCAGCAGCTTGGATGTCACAAATGGCTACACCTTC; CDR3aa: CASSLDVTNGYTF
v_gene: TRBV5-1; j_gene: TRBJ2-5; abundance: NA; d_gene: TRBD2; CDR3nt: TGCGCCAGCAGCTTCTTAGCGGGGGCTGGGGAGACCCAGTACTTC; CDR3aa: CASSFLAGAGETQYF
v_gene: TRBV5-1; j_gene: TRBJ1-1; abundance: NA; d_gene: TRBD1; CDR3nt: TGCGCCAGCAGCTTGAATAGGGGGCTGAACACTGAAGCTTTCTTT; CDR3aa: CASSLNRGLNTEAFF
v_gene: TRBV25-1; j_gene: TRBJ1-2; abundance: NA; d_gene: TRBD1; CDR3nt: TGTGCCAGCAGTGAAAGGACAGGCTATGGCTACACCTTC; CDR3aa: CASSERTGYGYTF